The rows below give T cell receptor beta chains drawn from one sample of a study of blood T cell repertoires in COVID-19. Measured with immunoSEQ multiplex PCR; TCRdb has only the in-frame clones, and not every one. The profile shows about 52,000 clones, more than 75% of them singletons. The sequenced sample was peripheral blood. The receptor set was obtained from a man between 65 and 85 years old with acute or convalescent COVID-19. Each CDR3 is given with its conserved first and last residue. The D gene is left open where the match is weak. Size is omitted from some rows. Given values are once, few, many or a class for expanded clones.

V,J,size,D,CDR3,DNA
TRBV27,TRBJ2-5,-,TRBD2,CASSSLAGGQETQYF,TGTGCCAGCAGTTCCCTAGCGGGAGGGCAAGAGACCCAGTACTTC
TRBV7-2,TRBJ1-2,-,-,CASSLRPYGYTF,TGTGCCAGCAGCCTACGTCCTTATGGCTACACCTTC
TRBV11-3,TRBJ2-3,-,TRBD2,CASSSITAGGVQYF,TGTGCCAGCAGCTCGATCACTGCGGGGGGAGTGCAGTATTTT
TRBV12-3/TRBV12-4,TRBJ2-7,-,-,CASRAGGYEQYF,TGTGCCAGCAGGGCCGGGGGCTACGAGCAGTACTTC
TRBV7-8,TRBJ1-1,-,TRBD1,CASSTRTGGMNTEAFF,TGTGCCAGCAGCACCCGGACAGGGGGCATGAACACTGAAGCTTTCTTT
TRBV5-1,TRBJ2-3,-,-,CASSPGQRMDTQYF,TGCGCCAGCAGCCCCGGACAGAGGATGGATACGCAGTATTTT
TRBV4-3,TRBJ1-1,-,TRBD1,CASSQEDRGTEAFF,TGCGCCAGCAGCCAAGAAGACAGGGGCACTGAAGCTTTCTTT
TRBV2,TRBJ2-1,-,-,CASSFETGISYNEQFF,TGTGCCAGCAGTTTCGAAACAGGGATCTCCTACAATGAGCAGTTCTTC
TRBV7-8,TRBJ1-6,-,-,CASSLFQGKDSPLHF,TGTGCCAGCAGCTTATTTCAGGGCAAGGATTCACCCCTCCACTTT
TRBV18,TRBJ2-7,-,-,CASSPRSEYEQYF,TGTGCCAGCTCACCACGTTCAGAATACGAGCAGTACTTC
TRBV2,TRBJ2-3,once,-,CASTYTDTQYF,TGTGCCAGCACTTACACAGATACGCAGTATTTT
TRBV21-1,TRBJ2-5,-,-,CASSLTKTGTGEETQYF,TGTGCCAGCAGCCTCACAAAAACCGGGACAGGGGAAGAGACCCAGTACTTC